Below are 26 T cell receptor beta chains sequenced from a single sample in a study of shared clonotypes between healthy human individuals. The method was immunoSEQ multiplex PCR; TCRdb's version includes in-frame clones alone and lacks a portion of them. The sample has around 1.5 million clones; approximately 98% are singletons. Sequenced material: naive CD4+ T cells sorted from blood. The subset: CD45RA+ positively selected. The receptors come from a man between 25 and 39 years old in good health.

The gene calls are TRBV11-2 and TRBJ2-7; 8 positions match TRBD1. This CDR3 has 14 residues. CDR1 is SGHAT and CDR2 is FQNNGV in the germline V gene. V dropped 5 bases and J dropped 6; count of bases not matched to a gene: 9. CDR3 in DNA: TGTGCCAGCAGCACCCGGACAGGGCGGCCCGAGCAGTACTTC. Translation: CASSTRTGRPEQYF.

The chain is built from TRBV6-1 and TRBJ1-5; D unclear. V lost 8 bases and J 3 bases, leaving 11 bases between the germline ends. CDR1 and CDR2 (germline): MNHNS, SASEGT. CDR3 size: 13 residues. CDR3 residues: CASAHSDNQPQHF. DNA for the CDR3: TGTGCCAGCGCGCACAGTGACAATCAGCCCCAGCATTTT.

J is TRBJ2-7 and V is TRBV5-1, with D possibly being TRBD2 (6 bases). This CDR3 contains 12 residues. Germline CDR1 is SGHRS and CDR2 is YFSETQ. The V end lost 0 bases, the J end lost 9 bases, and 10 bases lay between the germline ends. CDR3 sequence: CASSLEGSGQYF. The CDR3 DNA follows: TGCGCCAGCAGCTTGGAGGGTAGCGGGCAGTACTTC.

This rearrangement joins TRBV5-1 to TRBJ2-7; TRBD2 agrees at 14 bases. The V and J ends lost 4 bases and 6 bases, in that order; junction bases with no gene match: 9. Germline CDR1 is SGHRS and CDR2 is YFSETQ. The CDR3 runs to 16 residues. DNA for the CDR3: TGCGCCAGCAGCAGAGCGACTAGCGGGAGGGCCGTCGAGCAGTACTTC. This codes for CASSRATSGRAVEQYF.

CDR3 sequence (DNA): TGCGCCAGCAGCGGAGACAACACAGATACGCAGTATTTT. Residues: CASSGDNTDTQYF. The chain joins TRBV5-1 to TRBJ2-3; D is ambiguous. Germline CDR1 reads SGHRS; CDR2 reads YFSETQ. There are 13 residues in the CDR3. V was clipped by 4 bases and J by 2 bases, with 8 bases between them.

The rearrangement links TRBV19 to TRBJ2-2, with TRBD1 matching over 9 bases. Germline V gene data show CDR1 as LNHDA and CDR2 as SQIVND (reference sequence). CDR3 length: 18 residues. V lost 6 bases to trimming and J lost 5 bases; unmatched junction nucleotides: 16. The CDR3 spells CASSDPMLGTGKTGELFF. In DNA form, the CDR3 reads TGTGCCAGTAGCGACCCTATGCTGGGGACAGGGAAAACCGGGGAGCTGTTTTTT.

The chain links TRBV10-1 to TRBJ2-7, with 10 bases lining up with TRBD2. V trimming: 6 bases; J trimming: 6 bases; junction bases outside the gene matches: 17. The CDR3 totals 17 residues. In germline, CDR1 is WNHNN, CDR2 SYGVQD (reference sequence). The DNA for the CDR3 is TGCGCCAGCAGCCGGGACATTATAGCGGGAGGTCCCGCCGAGCAGTACTTC. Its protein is CASSRDIIAGGPAEQYF.

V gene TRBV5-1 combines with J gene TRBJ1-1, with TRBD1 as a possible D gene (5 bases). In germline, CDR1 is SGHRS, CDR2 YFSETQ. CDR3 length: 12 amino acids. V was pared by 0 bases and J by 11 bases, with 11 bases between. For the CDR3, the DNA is TGCGCCAGCAGCTTGGATCAGGGAGATGCTTTCTTT. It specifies CASSLDQGDAFF.

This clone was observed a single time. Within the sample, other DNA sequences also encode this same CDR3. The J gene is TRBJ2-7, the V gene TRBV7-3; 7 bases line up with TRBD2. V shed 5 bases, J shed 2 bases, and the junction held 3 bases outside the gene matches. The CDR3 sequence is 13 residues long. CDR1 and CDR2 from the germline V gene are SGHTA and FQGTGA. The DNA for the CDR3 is TGTGCCAGCAGCCTTGGACTAGCCTACGAGCAGTACTTC. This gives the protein CASSLGLAYEQYF.

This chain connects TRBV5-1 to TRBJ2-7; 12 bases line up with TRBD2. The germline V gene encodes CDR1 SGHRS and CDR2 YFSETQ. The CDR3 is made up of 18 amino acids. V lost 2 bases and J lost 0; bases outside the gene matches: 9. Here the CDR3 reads CASSLRSSGRARSYEQYF. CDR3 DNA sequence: TGCGCCAGCAGCTTAAGATCTAGCGGGAGGGCCCGCTCCTACGAGCAGTACTTC.

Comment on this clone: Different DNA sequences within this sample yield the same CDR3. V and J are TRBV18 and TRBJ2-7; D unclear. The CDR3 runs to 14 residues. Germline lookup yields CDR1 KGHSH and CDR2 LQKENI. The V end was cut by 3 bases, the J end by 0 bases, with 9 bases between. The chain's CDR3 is CASSPGTSSYEQYF. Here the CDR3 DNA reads TGTGCCAGCTCACCTGGCACCAGCTCCTACGAGCAGTACTTC.

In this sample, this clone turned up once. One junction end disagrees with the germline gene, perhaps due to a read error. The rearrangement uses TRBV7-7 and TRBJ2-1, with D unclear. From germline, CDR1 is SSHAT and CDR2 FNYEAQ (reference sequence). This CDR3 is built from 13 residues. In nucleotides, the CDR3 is TGTGCTAGCAGCCCCGACACGTACAATGAGCAGTTCTTC. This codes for CASSPDTYNEQFF.

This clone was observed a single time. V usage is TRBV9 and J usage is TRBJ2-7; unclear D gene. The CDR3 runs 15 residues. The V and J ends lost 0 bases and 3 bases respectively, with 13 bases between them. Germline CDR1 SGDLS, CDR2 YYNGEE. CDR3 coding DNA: TGTGCCAGCAGCGTAGGTGGCAGGATGATCTACGAGCAGTACTTC. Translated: CASSVGGRMIYEQYF.

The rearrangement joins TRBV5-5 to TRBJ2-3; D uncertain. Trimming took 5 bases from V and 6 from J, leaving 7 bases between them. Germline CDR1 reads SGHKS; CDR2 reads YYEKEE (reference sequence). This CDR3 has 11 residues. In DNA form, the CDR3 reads TGTGCCAGCAGAAGTGCGGATACGCAGTATTTT. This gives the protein CASRSADTQYF.

Here the CDR3 reads CASRGRGDSTTNEKLFF. The CDR3 nucleotides are TGTGCCAGCAGAGGGCGCGGGGACAGTACAACTAATGAAAAACTGTTTTTT. The chain recombines TRBV25-1 with TRBJ1-4, with 7 positions matching TRBD1. The CDR3 runs 17 residues. Per the germline V gene, CDR1 is MGHDK and CDR2 is SYGVNS. Unmatched junction bases numbered 10, after V lost 6 bases and J lost 0 bases. The full variable domain, in which reference TRBV25-1 and TRBJ1-4 provide the parts outside the CDR3, is EADIYQTPRYLVIGTGKKITLECSQTMGHDKMYWYQQDPGMELHLIHYSYGVNSTEKGDLSSESTVSRIRTEHFPLTLESARPSHTSQYLCASRGRGDSTTNEKLFFGSGTQLSVL.

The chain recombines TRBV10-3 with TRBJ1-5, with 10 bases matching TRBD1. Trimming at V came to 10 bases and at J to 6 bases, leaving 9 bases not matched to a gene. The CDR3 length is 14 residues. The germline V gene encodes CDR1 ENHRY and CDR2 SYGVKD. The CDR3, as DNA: TGTGCCACCCTTACCGGGACAGGGGTTCAGCCCCAGCATTTT. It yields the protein CATLTGTGVQPQHF.

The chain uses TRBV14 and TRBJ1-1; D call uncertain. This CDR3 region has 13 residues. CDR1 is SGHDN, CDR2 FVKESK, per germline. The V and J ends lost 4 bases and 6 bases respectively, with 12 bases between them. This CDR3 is CASSLNRQSEAFF. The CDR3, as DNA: TGTGCCAGCAGCCTAAATAGGCAGTCTGAAGCTTTCTTT.

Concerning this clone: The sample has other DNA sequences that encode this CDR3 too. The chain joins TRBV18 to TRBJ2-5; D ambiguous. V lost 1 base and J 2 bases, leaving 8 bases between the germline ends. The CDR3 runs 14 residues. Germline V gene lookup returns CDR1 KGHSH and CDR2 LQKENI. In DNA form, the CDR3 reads TGTGCCAGCTCACCACTTCCACAACAAGAGACCCAGTACTTC. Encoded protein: CASSPLPQQETQYF.

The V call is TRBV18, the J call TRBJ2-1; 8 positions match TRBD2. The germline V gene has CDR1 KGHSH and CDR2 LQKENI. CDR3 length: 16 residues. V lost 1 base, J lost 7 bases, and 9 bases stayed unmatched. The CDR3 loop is CASSPRSAGAGNEQFF. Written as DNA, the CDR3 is TGTGCCAGCTCACCACGATCAGCGGGAGCAGGAAATGAGCAGTTCTTC.

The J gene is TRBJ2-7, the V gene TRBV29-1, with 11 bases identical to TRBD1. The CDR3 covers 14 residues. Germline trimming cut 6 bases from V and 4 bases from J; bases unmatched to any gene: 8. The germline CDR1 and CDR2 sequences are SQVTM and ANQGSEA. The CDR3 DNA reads TGCAGCGTCGCAAAAGGGACAGGGGGTTACGAGCAGTACTTC. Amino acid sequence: CSVAKGTGGYEQYF.

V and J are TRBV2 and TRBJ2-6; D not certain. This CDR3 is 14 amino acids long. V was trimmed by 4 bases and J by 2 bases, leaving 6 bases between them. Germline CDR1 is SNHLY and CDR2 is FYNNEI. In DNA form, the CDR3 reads TGTGCCAGCAGTGCGACCGCTGGGGCCAACGTCCTGACTTTC. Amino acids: CASSATAGANVLTF.

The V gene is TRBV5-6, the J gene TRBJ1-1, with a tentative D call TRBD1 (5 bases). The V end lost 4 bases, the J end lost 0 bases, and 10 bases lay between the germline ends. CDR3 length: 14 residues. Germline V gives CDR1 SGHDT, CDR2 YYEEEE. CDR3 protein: CASSPGGVNTEAFF. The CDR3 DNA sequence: TGTGCCAGCAGCCCCGGAGGGGTGAACACTGAAGCTTTCTTT.

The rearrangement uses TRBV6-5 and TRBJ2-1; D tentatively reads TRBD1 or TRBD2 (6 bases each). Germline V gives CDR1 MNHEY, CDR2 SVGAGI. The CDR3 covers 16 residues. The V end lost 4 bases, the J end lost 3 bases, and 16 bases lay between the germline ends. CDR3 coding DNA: TGTGCCAGCAGTTCCCTATCCGCGGGACACTACAATGAGCAGTTCTTC. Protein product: CASSSLSAGHYNEQFF.

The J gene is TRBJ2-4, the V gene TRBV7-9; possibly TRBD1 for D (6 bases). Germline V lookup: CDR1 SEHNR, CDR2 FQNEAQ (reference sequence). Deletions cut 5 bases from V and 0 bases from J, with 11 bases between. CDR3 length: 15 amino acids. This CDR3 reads CASSPRTVAKNIQYF. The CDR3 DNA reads TGTGCCAGCAGCCCTCGGACAGTAGCCAAAAACATTCAGTACTTC.

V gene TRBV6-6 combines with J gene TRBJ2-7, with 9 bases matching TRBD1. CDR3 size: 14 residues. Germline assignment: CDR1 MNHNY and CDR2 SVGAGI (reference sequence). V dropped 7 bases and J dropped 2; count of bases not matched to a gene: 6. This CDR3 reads CASTRGTGTYEQYF. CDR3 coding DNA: TGTGCCAGCACCCGTGGGACAGGGACCTACGAGCAGTACTTC.

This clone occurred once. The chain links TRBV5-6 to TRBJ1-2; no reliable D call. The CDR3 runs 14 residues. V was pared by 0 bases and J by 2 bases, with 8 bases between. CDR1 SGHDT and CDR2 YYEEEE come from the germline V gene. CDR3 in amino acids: CASSLGRNNYGYTF. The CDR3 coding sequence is TGTGCCAGCAGCTTGGGGAGAAACAACTATGGCTACACCTTC.